One T cell receptor (beta chain) is described in this entry. Antigen: not known. General observations from the study: Tumor Treg TCRs overlapped most with tumor naive CD4+ cells.

Cells sorted as Tregs were CD4+, CD25+ and CD127-/low. Constant-region reverse primers amplified full-length variable regions, followed by semi-nested Nested Universal Primer A PCR. TCRdb redid the calling of the 5' RACE reads with MiXCR, one entry per CDR3 protein. Here the sample spans 35,000 to 50,000 distinct CDR3 sequences, about 20% being singletons. The V end lost 0 bases, the J end lost 2 bases, and 14 bases lay between the germline ends. Germline CDR1 and CDR2: SGHAT and FQNNGV. The CDR3 runs to 16 residues. The sequence derives from a female donor with breast cancer. Specimen: Tregs sorted from blood. The V gene is TRBV11-2, the J gene TRBJ2-7; perhaps TRBD2 as D (6 bases). Here the CDR3 DNA reads TGTGCCAGCAGCTTAGAGTGGGCTAGCGCTGCCTACGAGCAGTACTTC. It is translated as CASSLEWASAAYEQYF.